The clone carrying this TCR beta chain was seen a few times. V was pared by 1 base and J by 3 bases, with 10 bases between. This CDR3 spans 14 amino acids. Germline loops: CDR1 SGHAT, CDR2 FQNNGV. Original methodology: From reference gene primer amplification, estimates of nucleated cell counts were derived. Only in-frame clones appear in the TCRdb table, and some are missing; sequencing was by immunoSEQ multiplex PCR. V and J calls plus clone size are reproduced from that table; the DNA served to infer D and trimming. The sample lists roughly 14,000 clones; 75% to 85% were seen once. These data originate in a study of blood T cell repertoires in COVID-19. Study overall: Material from acute and convalescent COVID-19 was sourced from the United States, Italy and Spain. PBMCs, B-cell-depleted T cells, or T cells provided the cDNA or gDNA that made up the material.

V gene TRBV11-2 combines with J gene TRBJ2-7; the D gene is possibly TRBD1 (5 bases). Sequences were obtained from peripheral blood. The receptor was isolated from a woman in her forties or fifties with active or convalescent COVID-19. The CDR3 spells CASSLARVGYEQYF. The CDR3 DNA follows: TGTGCCAGCAGCTTAGCCAGGGTCGGCTACGAGCAGTACTTC. The full variable domain, rest sourced from reference TRBV11-2 and TRBJ2-7, is EAGVAQSPRYKIIEKRQSVAFWCNPISGHATLYWYQQILGQGPKLLIQFQNNGVVDDSQLPKDRFSAERLKGVDSTLKIQPAKLEDSAVYLCASSLARVGYEQYFGPGTRLTVT.